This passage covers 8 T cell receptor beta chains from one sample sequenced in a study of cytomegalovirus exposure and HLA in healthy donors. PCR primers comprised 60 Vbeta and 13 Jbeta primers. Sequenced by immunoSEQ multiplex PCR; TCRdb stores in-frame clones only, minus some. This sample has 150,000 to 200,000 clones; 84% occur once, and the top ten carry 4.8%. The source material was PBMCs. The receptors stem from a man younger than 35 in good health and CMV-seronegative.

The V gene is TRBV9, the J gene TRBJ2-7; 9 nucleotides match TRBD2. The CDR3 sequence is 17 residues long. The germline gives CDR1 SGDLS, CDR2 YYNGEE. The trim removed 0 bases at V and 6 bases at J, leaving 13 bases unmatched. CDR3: CASSVGHSGGREGEQYF. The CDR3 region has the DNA TGTGCCAGCAGCGTAGGGCACAGCGGCGGGAGGGAGGGCGAGCAGTACTTC. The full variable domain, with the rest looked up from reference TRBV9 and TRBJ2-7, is DSGVTQTPKHLITATGQRVTLRCSPRSGDLSVYWYQQSLDQGLQFLIQYYNGEERAKGNILERFSAQQFPDLHSELNLSSLELGDSALYFCASSVGHSGGREGEQYFGPGTRLTVT.

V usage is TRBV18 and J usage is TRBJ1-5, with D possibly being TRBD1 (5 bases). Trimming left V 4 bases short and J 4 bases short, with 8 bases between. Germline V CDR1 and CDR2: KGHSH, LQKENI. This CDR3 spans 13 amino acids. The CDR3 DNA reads TGTGCCAGCTCACTACAGGAAAATCAGCCCCAGCATTTT. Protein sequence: CASSLQENQPQHF. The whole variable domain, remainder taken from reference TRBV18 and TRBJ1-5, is NAGVMQNPRHLVRRRGQEARLRCSPMKGHSHVYWYRQLPEEGLKFMVYLQKENIIDESGMPKERFSAEFPKEGPSILRIQQVVRGDSAAYFCASSLQENQPQHFGDGTRLSIL.

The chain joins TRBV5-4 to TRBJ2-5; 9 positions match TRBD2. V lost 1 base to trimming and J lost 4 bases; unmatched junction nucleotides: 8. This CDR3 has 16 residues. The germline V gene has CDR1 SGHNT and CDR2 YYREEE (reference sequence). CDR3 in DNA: TGTGCCAGCAGCTTGAGACTGGCGGGGGGGTTAGAGACCCAGTACTTC. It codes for CASSLRLAGGLETQYF. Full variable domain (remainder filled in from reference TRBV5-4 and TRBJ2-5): ETGVTQSPTHLIKTRGQQVTLRCSSQSGHNTVSWYQQALGQGPQFIFQYYREEENGRGNFPPRFSGLQFPNYSSELNVNALELDDSALYLCASSLRLAGGLETQYFGPGTRLLVL.

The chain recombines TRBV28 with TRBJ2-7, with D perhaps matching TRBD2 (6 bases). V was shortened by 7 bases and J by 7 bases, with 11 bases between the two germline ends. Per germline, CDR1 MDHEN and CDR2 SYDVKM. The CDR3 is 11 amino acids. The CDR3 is CASTPGGEQYF. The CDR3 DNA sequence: TGTGCCAGCACTCCCGGGGGTGAGCAGTACTTC. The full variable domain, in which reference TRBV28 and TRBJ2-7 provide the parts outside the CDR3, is DVKVTQSSRYLVKRTGEKVFLECVQDMDHENMFWYRQDPGLGLRLIYFSYDVKMKEKGDIPEGYSVSREKKERFSLILESASTNQTSMYLCASTPGGEQYFGPGTRLTVT.

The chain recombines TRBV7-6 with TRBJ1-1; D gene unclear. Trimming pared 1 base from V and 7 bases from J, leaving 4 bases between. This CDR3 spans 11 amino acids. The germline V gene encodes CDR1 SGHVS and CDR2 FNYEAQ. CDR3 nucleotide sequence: TGTGCCAGCAGCTTAGGTAGTGAAGCTTTCTTT. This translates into CASSLGSEAFF.

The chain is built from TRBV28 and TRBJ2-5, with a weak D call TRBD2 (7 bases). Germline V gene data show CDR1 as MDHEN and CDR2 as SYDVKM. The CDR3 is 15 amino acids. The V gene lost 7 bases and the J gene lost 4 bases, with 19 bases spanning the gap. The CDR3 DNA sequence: TGTGCCAGCATGACTGGGGGGCTAGCGGTAGAGACCCAGTACTTC. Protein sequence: CASMTGGLAVETQYF.

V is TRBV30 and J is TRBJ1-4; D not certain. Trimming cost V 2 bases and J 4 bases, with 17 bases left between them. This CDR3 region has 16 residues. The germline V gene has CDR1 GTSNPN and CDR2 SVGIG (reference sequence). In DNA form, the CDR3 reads TGTGCCTGGAGTCCAGAGGCTGGCCTATTTAATGAAAAACTGTTTTTT. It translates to CAWSPEAGLFNEKLFF.

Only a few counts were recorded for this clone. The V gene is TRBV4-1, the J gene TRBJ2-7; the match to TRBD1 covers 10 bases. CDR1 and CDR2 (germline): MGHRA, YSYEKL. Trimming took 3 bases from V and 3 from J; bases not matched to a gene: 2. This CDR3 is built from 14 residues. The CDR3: CASSHGQGVYEQYF. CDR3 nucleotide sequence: TGCGCCAGCAGCCACGGACAGGGGGTCTACGAGCAGTACTTC.